This entry lists 5 T cell receptor beta chains sequenced from one sample in a study of tissue T cells after allogeneic stem cell transplantation. Produced via immunoSEQ multiplex PCR; TCRdb's table is partial and in-frame only. The repertoire holds 6,500 to 7,500 clones, with 68% as singletons. Input material: blood. The origin of the receptors is a female BALB/c mouse in good health. This mouse strain has H2-d as its MHC haplotype.

Comments on this clone: The germline and genes are mouse ones. The read comes to an end 1 residue before the CDR3 does, leaving the germline J gene to fill in the end. The V gene is TRBV13-2, the J gene TRBJ2-7; 8 bases agree with TRBD2. After removal of 1 base from V and 7 bases from J, the junction contained 1 base not matched to a gene. This CDR3 comprises 12 residues. Germline values: CDR1 NNHNN, CDR2 SYGAGS (reference sequence). CDR3 loop: CASGDNWGEQYF. The CDR3 bases that were read are TGTGCCAGCGGTGATAACTGGGGGGAACAGTAC.

A word on this clone: Genes and germline are mouse. Sequencing ends 1 residue short of the CDR3 end; the germline J gene provides the rest. The chain carries TRBV13-3 and TRBJ1-4; TRBD1 agrees at 7 bases. The CDR3 loop spans 14 amino acids. The germline V gene has CDR1 NNHDY and CDR2 SYVADS. Trimming cost V 3 bases and J 3 bases; bases outside gene matches: 2. The CDR3 loop reads CASSVGTANERLFF. CDR3 DNA, as far as it was read: TGTGCCAGCAGTGTAGGGACAGCCAACGAAAGATTATTT.

As regards this clone: The gene symbols are mouse symbols. The read ends 1 residue early relative to the CDR3; the germline J gene fills the gap. The chain uses TRBV13-3 and TRBJ2-3; D remains unclear. V was clipped by 3 bases and J by 1 base, with 6 bases between them. Germline CDR1 reads NNHDY; CDR2 reads SYVADS. The CDR3 length is 13 residues. The sequenced part of the CDR3 DNA is TGTGCCAGCAGTGCGTCTGGTGCAGAAACGCTGTAT. Its translation is CASSASGAETLY. The full CDR3 sequence reads CASSASGAETLYF.

This clone turned up a few times. The listed genes are named as in mouse. The sequenced part of the CDR3 DNA is TGCACCTGCAGTGCAGATCGACAGTATGAACAGTAC. Residues: CTCSADRQYEQY. The entire CDR3 reads CTCSADRQYEQYF. The chain links TRBV1 to TRBJ2-7, with D tentatively TRBD1 (5 bases). The CDR3 end falls 1 residue outside the read, so it is completed with the germline J gene. The CDR3 runs 13 residues. Germline CDR1 is NSQYPW and CDR2 is LRSPGD (reference sequence). V was trimmed by 0 bases and J by 4 bases, leaving 7 bases between them.

About this clone itself: Mouse gene names and germline throughout. From the germline J gene comes the end of the CDR3, since the read stops 1 residue before it. The chain combines TRBV13-3 with TRBJ2-4, with D hard to call. The CDR3 is 14 amino acids. CDR1 and CDR2 (germline): NNHDY, SYVADS. The V and J ends lost 0 bases and 2 bases respectively, with 7 bases between them. The CDR3 protein is CASSDATNQNTLYF. CDR3 bases read: TGTGCCAGCAGTGATGCTACAAATCAAAACACCTTGTAC.